These T cell receptor beta chains were read from a single sample in a study of T cell responses to AZD1222 COVID-19 vaccine. The repertoire was sequenced with immunoSEQ multiplex PCR; TCRdb's copy has only in-frame clones and lacks some. Among under 150,000 clones, approximately 90% were seen once, and the ten largest hold 5.5%. The starting material was peripheral blood, obtained on day 0 of AZD1222 vaccination. These receptors came from an adult in good health. Both conserved end residues are part of each CDR3. A D gene is named only where the DNA matches it firmly. A row's size may be missing; if present it is once, few, many or a size class.

>TRBJ1-2|NA|12|TRBV27|NA
TGTGCCAGCAGCGAGCCGGGACGGGGCTACACCTTC
CASSEPGRGYTF
>TRBJ1-2|NA|14|TRBV13|NA
TGTGCCAGCAGCTCCTTCGGGGTTTACTATGGCTACACCTTC
CASSSFGVYYGYTF
>TRBJ1-2|TRBD1|15|TRBV4-1|NA
TGCGCCAGCAGAAATCCGGGACAGGGAAACTATGGCTACACCTTC
CASRNPGQGNYGYTF
>TRBJ2-1|TRBD2|14|TRBV27|once
TGTGCCAGCAGTTTAAGCGGGGCCATGTACGAGCAGTTCTTC
CASSLSGAMYEQFF
>TRBJ2-7|NA|14|TRBV3-1/TRBV3-2|NA
TGTGCCAGCAGCCCGCTCCTGAGCTCCTACGAGCAGTACTTC
CASSPLLSSYEQYF
>TRBJ1-6|NA|16|TRBV18|NA
TGTGCCAGCTCACCACAACGGGCAGGCTCGAATTCACCCCTCCACTTT
CASSPQRAGSNSPLHF
>TRBJ1-6|TRBD1|12|TRBV30|NA
TGTGCCTTTGGACAGGCCGCTCGACCCCTCCACTTT
CAFGQAARPLHF
>TRBJ1-4|NA|15|TRBV7-9|NA
TGTGCCAGCAGCTTGGGGGCCTCAACTAATGAAAAACTGTTTTTT
CASSLGASTNEKLFF
>TRBJ2-7|NA|13|TRBV28|NA
TGTGCCAGCAGGCCCAGACAGCGCTACGAGCAGTACTTC
CASRPRQRYEQYF
>TRBJ1-4|NA|14|TRBV6-5|NA
TGTGCCAGCAGCCGGGGACGGGGCAATGAAAAACTGTTTTTT
CASSRGRGNEKLFF
>TRBJ2-7|NA|13|TRBV12-3/TRBV12-4|NA
TGTGCCAGCGCGCAGGGGGGGATGTTCGAGCAGTACTTC
CASAQGGMFEQYF
>TRBJ1-4|NA|16|TRBV7-9|NA
TGTGCCAGCAGCCCTACCGGGGGGCTGGCTAATGAAAAACTGTTTTTT
CASSPTGGLANEKLFF
>TRBJ2-2|TRBD2|15|TRBV18|NA
TGTGCCAGCTCACCGACTAGCGGAGGGACCGGGGAGCTGTTTTTT
CASSPTSGGTGELFF
>TRBJ2-7|NA|12|TRBV7-9|NA
TGTGCCAGCAGCTCCCACTTTGTGGAGCAGTACTTC
CASSSHFVEQYF
>TRBJ2-5|NA|15|TRBV3-1/TRBV3-2|NA
TGTGCCAGCAGCCAAGATACACTAACACAAGAGACCCAGTACTTC
CASSQDTLTQETQYF
>TRBJ2-7|NA|17|TRBV5-1|NA
TGCGCCAGCAACCAAGAAGGGCTCGCAGACCGTTCTCAGGAGCAGTACTTC
CASNQEGLADRSQEQYF
>TRBJ1-1|TRBD1|13|TRBV29-1|NA
TGCAGCGTTGAACGCAGGGGGGTAGGGGAAGCTTTCTTT
CSVERRGVGEAFF
>TRBJ1-1|NA|13|TRBV6-5|NA
TGTGCCAGCAGAACTCAGGGGAACACTGAAGCTTTCTTT
CASRTQGNTEAFF
>TRBJ1-6|NA|13|TRBV10-3|once
TGTGCCATCCAGGAAAACCCGAGTTCACCCCTCCACTTT
CAIQENPSSPLHF
>TRBJ1-6|NA|16|TRBV27|NA
TGTGCCAGCAGCGGGATTCCTACTCTCCTTAATTCACCCCTCCACTTT
CASSGIPTLLNSPLHF
>TRBJ2-7|NA|15|TRBV10-3|NA
TGTGCCATCAGTGAGTCAGGGACGTCTACCTACGAGCAGTACTTC
CAISESGTSTYEQYF
>TRBJ2-5|NA|15|TRBV3-1/TRBV3-2|NA
TGTGCCAGCAGCCCTCCGGACACAGGGATAGAGACCCAGTACTTC
CASSPPDTGIETQYF
>TRBJ2-1|TRBD1|18|TRBV30|NA
TGTGCCTGGAGTAAGGGACAGGGATCAACTAGCTCCTACAATGAGCAGTTCTTC
CAWSKGQGSTSSYNEQFF
>TRBJ2-3|NA|16|TRBV4-1|NA
TGCGCCAGCAGCCAAGTTGGCCCGTTAGGCACAGATACGCAGTATTTT
CASSQVGPLGTDTQYF